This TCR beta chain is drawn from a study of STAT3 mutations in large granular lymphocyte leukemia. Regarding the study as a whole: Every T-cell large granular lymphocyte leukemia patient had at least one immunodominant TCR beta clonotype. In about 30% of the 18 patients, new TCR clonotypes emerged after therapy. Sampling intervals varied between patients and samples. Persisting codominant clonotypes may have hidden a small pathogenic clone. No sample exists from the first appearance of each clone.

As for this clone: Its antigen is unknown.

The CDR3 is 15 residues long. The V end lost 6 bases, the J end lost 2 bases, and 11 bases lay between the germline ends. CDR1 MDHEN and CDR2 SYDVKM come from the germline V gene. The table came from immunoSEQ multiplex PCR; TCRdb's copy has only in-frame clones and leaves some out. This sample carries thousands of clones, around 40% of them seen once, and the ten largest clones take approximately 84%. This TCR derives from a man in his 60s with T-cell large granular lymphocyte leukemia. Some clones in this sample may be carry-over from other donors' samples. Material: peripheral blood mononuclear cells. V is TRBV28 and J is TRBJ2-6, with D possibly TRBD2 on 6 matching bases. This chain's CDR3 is CASSQGGAGANVLTF. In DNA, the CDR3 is TGTGCCAGCAGCCAAGGAGGGGCTGGGGCCAACGTCCTGACTTTC. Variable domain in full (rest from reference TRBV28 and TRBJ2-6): DVKVTQSSRYLVKRTGEKVFLECVQDMDHENMFWYRQDPGLGLRLIYFSYDVKMKEKGDIPEGYSVSREKKERFSLILESASTNQTSMYLCASSQGGAGANVLTFGAGSRLTVL.